The 15 T cell receptor beta chains given below trace back to one sample, sequenced in a study of response to subunit inactivated influenza vaccine. One entry per CDR3 protein, called by TCRdb with MiXCR from the RT-PCR reads. The table includes some 300,000 distinct CDR3 sequences, approximately 21% detected once. This material consisted of PBMCs from blood, taken roughly 20 months after vaccination. These receptors were collected from a man aged 50 to 69 who received an inactivated influenza vaccine.

The rearrangement joins TRBV7-9 to TRBJ1-5, with D possibly TRBD1 on 5 matching bases. Trimming removed 0 bases from V and 0 bases from J, with 12 bases in between. The length of the CDR3 is 17 residues. Germline V gene data show CDR1 as SEHNR and CDR2 as FQNEAQ (reference sequence). This CDR3 is CASSLAGGVYSNQPQHF. CDR3 DNA: TGTGCCAGCAGCTTAGCGGGGGGGGTGTATAGCAATCAGCCCCAGCATTTT.

Many counts were recorded for this clonotype. This chain uses TRBV29-1 with TRBJ1-2; no firm D call. The germline V gene encodes CDR1 SQVTM and CDR2 ANQGSEA. The CDR3 contains 17 residues. Trimming left V 0 bases short and J 3 bases short, with 20 bases between. CDR3 in amino acids: CSVEDLGRSIWDYGYTF. The DNA of the CDR3 is TGCAGCGTTGAAGATTTGGGGAGGAGTATCTGGGACTATGGCTACACCTTC.

This clonotype was seen a handful of times. This chain connects TRBV5-1 to TRBJ1-3; 7 bases are a match to TRBD1. V lost 0 bases, J lost 2 bases, and 5 bases stayed unmatched. The CDR3 sequence is 16 residues long. The germline CDR1 and CDR2 sequences are SGHRS and YFSETQ. For the CDR3, the DNA is TGCGCCAGCAGCTTGGAACGGCAGGGGGCTGGAAACACCATATATTTT. It yields the protein CASSLERQGAGNTIYF.

This clonotype has just a few counts. CDR3: CASSLRQNTGELFF. The CDR3 bases are TGCGCCAGCAGCCTGCGACAGAACACCGGGGAGCTGTTTTTT. The chain uses TRBV5-1 and TRBJ2-2; no definite D call. This CDR3 spans 14 amino acids. The V and J ends lost 4 bases and 1 base respectively, with 8 bases between them. Germline CDR1 and CDR2: SGHRS and YFSETQ.

This chain connects TRBV4-3 to TRBJ1-5; D call uncertain. Trimming cost V 4 bases and J 5 bases, with 15 bases left between them. Germline assignment: CDR1 LGHNA and CDR2 YSLEER. The length of the CDR3 is 15 residues. The CDR3 nucleotides are TGCGCCAGCAGCCCGAGGTTCGAATCCTATCAGCCCCAGCATTTT. Translated, it gives CASSPRFESYQPQHF.

The chain uses TRBV10-3 and TRBJ2-2; no clear D gene. The CDR3 runs 17 residues. V was clipped by 0 bases and J by 0 bases, with 11 bases between them. From germline, CDR1 is ENHRY and CDR2 SYGVKD. The chain's CDR3 is CAISESIGAANTGELFF. In nucleotides, the CDR3 is TGTGCCATCAGTGAGTCCATTGGCGCCGCGAACACCGGGGAGCTGTTTTTT.

This clonotype has a handful of counts. The V and J genes are TRBV10-3 and TRBJ2-6; TRBD2 might be the D (5 bases). Germline lookup yields CDR1 ENHRY and CDR2 SYGVKD. V gave up 11 bases and J gave up 0 bases, with 8 bases separating them. This CDR3 is built from 13 residues. The CDR3 region is CACGSSGANVLTF. CDR3 DNA sequence: TGTGCCTGCGGGTCCTCTGGGGCCAACGTCCTGACTTTC.

The V gene is TRBV28, the J gene TRBJ2-7; D call uncertain. This CDR3 has 15 residues. In germline, CDR1 is MDHEN, CDR2 SYDVKM. The V end lost 7 bases, the J end lost 3 bases, and 19 bases lay between the germline ends. The CDR3 reads CASTTPGQRNYEQYF. CDR3 nucleotides: TGTGCCAGCACGACACCGGGCCAGCGCAACTACGAGCAGTACTTC.

This clonotype was found a few times. This sequence joins TRBV6-1 and TRBJ2-3; D may be TRBD1 (6 bases). Germline CDR1 MNHNS, CDR2 SASEGT. Trimming removed 8 bases at V and 1 base at J, with 16 bases between. This CDR3 spans 15 amino acids. DNA of the CDR3: TGTGCCAGCCGTCAGGGGTCTAGTGGCACAGATACGCAGTATTTT. Its protein product is CASRQGSSGTDTQYF.

The chain uses TRBV29-1 and TRBJ1-3; D possibly corresponds to TRBD1 (5 bases). The CDR3 runs 12 residues. The V end was cut by 8 bases, the J end by 3 bases, with 11 bases between. Per the germline V gene, CDR1 is SQVTM and CDR2 is ANQGSEA. The CDR3 coding sequence is TGCAGCACTAGGGACCGTGGAAACACCATATATTTT. This sequence encodes CSTRDRGNTIYF. Full variable domain (missing parts from reference TRBV29-1 and TRBJ1-3): SAVISQKPSRDICQRGTSLTIQCQVDSQVTMMFWYRQQPGQSLTLIATANQGSEATYESGFVIDKFPISRPNLTFSTLTVSNMSPEDSSIYLCSTRDRGNTIYFGEGSWLTVV.

The genes are TRBV10-3 and TRBJ2-5, with 8 bases matching TRBD1. CDR1 and CDR2 from the germline V gene are ENHRY and SYGVKD. CDR3 length equals 13 residues. V trimming: 6 bases; J trimming: 5 bases; junction bases outside the gene matches: 5. CDR3 residues: CAISGQGAETQYF. DNA of the CDR3: TGTGCCATCAGCGGACAGGGTGCCGAGACCCAGTACTTC.

This clonotype was detected a few times. The chain carries TRBV6-1 and TRBJ2-7, with D unclear. The CDR3 is 14 residues long. V was cut by 6 bases and J by 3 bases, with 15 bases left in between. The V gene's germline CDR1 is MNHNS and CDR2 SASEGT. CDR3 protein: CASSLQPPDYEQYF. The CDR3 DNA follows: TGTGCCAGCAGCCTCCAACCCCCCGACTACGAGCAGTACTTC.

This sequence joins TRBV6-1 and TRBJ1-1, with D hard to call. Germline V gene lookup returns CDR1 MNHNS and CDR2 SASEGT. V was clipped by 8 bases and J by 6 bases, with 19 bases between them. CDR3 length equals 14 residues. In nucleotides, the CDR3 is TGTGCCAGCGTCGTGGGCCCACTAGCGTCTGAAGCTTTCTTT. This encodes CASVVGPLASEAFF.

This clonotype appeared a few times. The chain is built from TRBV29-1 and TRBJ1-1; D not resolved. V gave up 3 bases and J gave up 7 bases, with 12 bases separating them. The CDR3 loop spans 12 amino acids. Germline V CDR1 and CDR2: SQVTM, ANQGSEA. CDR3 region: CSVDTAPYEAFF. The DNA of the CDR3 is TGCAGCGTTGACACAGCGCCCTATGAAGCTTTCTTT.

This clonotype was seen at least ten times. V and J are TRBV11-2 and TRBJ1-2; D is uncertain. From germline, CDR1 is SGHAT and CDR2 FQNNGV. The CDR3 covers 18 residues. The ends were cut back, 3 bases at V and 4 bases at J, with 24 bases in the middle. CDR3 sequence (DNA): TGTGCCAGCAGCTTTCGCTCGTTTTCGCCCAGTCGGCGCTATGGCTACACCTTC. It is translated as CASSFRSFSPSRRYGYTF. Full variable domain (missing parts from reference TRBV11-2 and TRBJ1-2): EAGVAQSPRYKIIEKRQSVAFWCNPISGHATLYWYQQILGQGPKLLIQFQNNGVVDDSQLPKDRFSAERLKGVDSTLKIQPAKLEDSAVYLCASSFRSFSPSRRYGYTFGSGTRLTVV.